This record covers a single T cell receptor beta chain. CDR1 SGHTA and CDR2 FQGTGA come from the germline V gene. V dropped 4 bases and J dropped 1 base, with 7 bases sitting between them. The CDR3 is 13 amino acids. The entry originates in a study of blood T cell repertoires in COVID-19. The assay was immunoSEQ multiplex PCR, and TCRdb's table has in-frame clones only and misses some. The sample holds 55,000 to 65,000 clones, 80% to 90% seen once. The TCR was taken from a man between 60 and 75 years old with active or convalescent COVID-19. The source material was peripheral blood. This sequence joins TRBV7-3 and TRBJ1-1; the D gene is possibly TRBD1 (5 bases). This CDR3 reads CASSYGQNTEAFF. CDR3 DNA sequence: TGTGCCAGCAGCTACGGACAGAACACTGAAGCTTTCTTT.